The 10 T cell receptor beta chains reported below all come from one sample, sequenced in a study of blood T cell repertoires in COVID-19. Clones were read by immunoSEQ multiplex PCR, and TCRdb kept only the in-frame ones, dropping some. The sample lists about 24,000 clones, roughly nine tenths occurring once. Sequenced material: peripheral blood. The receptors were sampled from a man in his sixties or seventies with COVID-19, enrolled during active disease.

V gene TRBV10-1 combines with J gene TRBJ2-2; TRBD2 might be the D (6 bases). V was clipped by 6 bases and J by 10 bases, with 12 bases between them. Per germline, CDR1 WNHNN and CDR2 SYGVQD (reference sequence). The CDR3 has 12 amino acids. CDR3 in amino acids: CASSGGLEELFF. The CDR3 DNA reads TGCGCCAGCAGCGGAGGGCTCGAGGAGCTGTTTTTT.

The V and J genes are TRBV7-2 and TRBJ2-7; no definite D call. V gave up 0 bases and J gave up 2 bases, with 14 bases separating them. The CDR3 spans 16 residues. Germline assignment: CDR1 SGHTA and CDR2 FQGNSA. CDR3 coding DNA: TGTGCCAGCAGCTTAGCGCTGAGCTCGCCCCCCTACGAGCAGTACTTC. Translated: CASSLALSSPPYEQYF.

The genes are TRBV19 and TRBJ1-5; 9 bases are shared with TRBD1. Trimming took 2 bases from V and 5 from J; bases not matched to a gene: 7. The CDR3 has 16 amino acids. Germline V lookup: CDR1 LNHDA, CDR2 SQIVND (reference sequence). The chain's CDR3 is CASSINLGQGYQPQHF. In nucleotides, the CDR3 is TGTGCCAGTAGTATAAATCTTGGACAGGGGTATCAGCCCCAGCATTTT.

In its sample, this clone was seen once. The J gene is TRBJ2-7, the V gene TRBV12-5, with 7 positions matching TRBD1. CDR1 and CDR2 (germline): LGHNT, FRNRAP. Unmatched junction bases numbered 9, after V lost 7 bases and J lost 9 bases. The CDR3 length is 12 residues. This CDR3 is CASVGTAMGQYF. The CDR3 nucleotides are TGTGCTAGTGTCGGGACAGCCATGGGGCAGTACTTC.

The rearrangement links TRBV7-9 to TRBJ2-7; 9 bases map to TRBD1. The CDR3 has 15 amino acids. Trimming removed 5 bases from V and 7 bases from J; junction bases left unmatched: 12. The germline V gene encodes CDR1 SEHNR and CDR2 FQNEAQ (reference sequence). The CDR3 DNA reads TGTGCCAGCAGCCAGATCACAGGGGGCGAGTTGGAGCAGTACTTC. Encoded protein: CASSQITGGELEQYF.

CDR3 bases: TGTGCCAGCAGCCTTACAGGGAACACTGAAGCTTTCTTT. It yields the protein CASSLTGNTEAFF. The chain links TRBV7-9 to TRBJ1-1; D possibly corresponds to TRBD1 (5 bases). Trimming removed 5 bases at V and 1 base at J, with 8 bases between. The CDR3 extends over 13 amino acids. The V gene's germline CDR1 is SEHNR and CDR2 FQNEAQ (reference sequence).

This chain connects TRBV18 to TRBJ2-7; 8 bases are shared with TRBD1. The CDR3 has 14 residues. J lost 5 bases, V lost 1 base, and 4 bases had no gene match. The germline gives CDR1 KGHSH, CDR2 LQKENI. CDR3 loop: CASSPRTGLHEQYF. CDR3 DNA: TGTGCCAGCTCACCACGGACAGGGCTGCACGAGCAGTACTTC.

This chain uses TRBV2 with TRBJ2-5; 8 nucleotides agree with TRBD2. The CDR3 contains 14 residues. The germline CDR1 and CDR2 sequences are SNHLY and FYNNEI. J lost 2 bases, V lost 6 bases, and 5 bases had no gene match. This CDR3 reads CASSGTGGQETQYF. In DNA, the CDR3 is TGTGCCAGCAGCGGGACGGGGGGGCAAGAGACCCAGTACTTC.

The CDR3 here is CASSTGLMNTEAFF. In DNA form, the CDR3 reads TGTGCCAGCAGTACAGGGCTTATGAACACTGAAGCTTTCTTT. V is TRBV2 and J is TRBJ1-1; weak D call: TRBD1 (6 bases). Germline V gene sequence: CDR1 SNHLY, CDR2 FYNNEI. The CDR3 runs to 14 residues. Between the trimmed V and J ends, which lost 5 bases and 0 bases, there was a span of 10 bases.

The chain combines TRBV5-1 with TRBJ2-5; 10 bases fit TRBD1. CDR3 length: 13 residues. Trimming removed 5 bases from V and 4 bases from J; junction bases left unmatched: 2. CDR1 is SGHRS and CDR2 is YFSETQ in the germline V gene. CDR3 sequence (DNA): TGCGCCAGCAGACGGGACAGGGGAGAGACCCAGTACTTC. It translates to CASRRDRGETQYF. The entire variable domain, with the rest obtained from reference TRBV5-1 and TRBJ2-5, is as follows: KAGVTQTPRYLIKTRGQQVTLSCSPISGHRSVSWYQQTPGQGLQFLFEYFSETQRNKGNFPGRFSGRQFSNSRSEMNVSTLELGDSALYLCASRRDRGETQYFGPGTRLLVL.